Below, 17 T cell receptor beta chains from the same sample are listed, as sequenced in a study of B cell selection in AIRE deficiency. The sorted conventional CD4 T cells were gated as CD4+CD127+. Generated by immunoSEQ multiplex PCR, the TCRdb table keeps only in-frame clones and is missing some. The table records some 22,000 clones, around 96% of them present only once. Sequenced: CD4+CD127+ conventional T cells sorted from PBMCs. These TCRs come from a human donor in good health.

The chain couples TRBV14 to TRBJ2-5; tentative D call: TRBD1 (5 bases). Germline V lookup: CDR1 SGHDN, CDR2 FVKESK. CDR3 size: 16 residues. The germline V and J ends were trimmed by 2 bases and 4 bases, with 17 bases remaining between them. The CDR3 region is CASSQSQGGIRETQYF. In nucleotides, the CDR3 is TGTGCCAGCAGCCAAAGTCAGGGTGGAATTCGAGAGACCCAGTACTTC.

This chain joins TRBV2 and TRBJ1-2, with D unresolved. The length of the CDR3 is 15 residues. Between the trimmed V and J ends, which lost 0 bases and 2 bases, there was a span of 10 bases. Germline CDR1 SNHLY, CDR2 FYNNEI. CDR3 sequence (DNA): TGTGCCAGCAGTGAAGCGGCGAGGGCGAACTATGGCTACACCTTC. It is translated as CASSEAARANYGYTF.

The gene calls are TRBV28 and TRBJ2-1; TRBD1 agrees at 7 bases. Germline CDR1 MDHEN, CDR2 SYDVKM. Unmatched junction bases numbered 3, after V lost 0 bases and J lost 7 bases. There are 14 residues in the CDR3. The CDR3 here is CASSLWVQGNEQFF. The CDR3, as DNA: TGTGCCAGCAGTTTATGGGTACAGGGGAATGAGCAGTTCTTC.

The gene calls are TRBV19 and TRBJ1-5; D is possibly TRBD1 (5 bases). V was pared by 3 bases and J by 9 bases, with 12 bases between. The CDR3 is 13 amino acids. Germline V gives CDR1 LNHDA, CDR2 SQIVND (reference sequence). CDR3 region: CASSITNGGPQHF. CDR3 DNA sequence: TGTGCCAGTAGTATTACCAACGGGGGGCCCCAGCATTTT.

The chain recombines TRBV7-6 with TRBJ2-5; D call uncertain. Germline loops: CDR1 SGHVS, CDR2 FNYEAQ. This CDR3 has 13 residues. The V end was cut by 6 bases, the J end by 5 bases, with 13 bases between. CDR3 loop: CASSYTAGETQYF. The CDR3 nucleotides read TGTGCCAGCAGTTACACAGCTGGGGAGACCCAGTACTTC.

The chain employs TRBV15 and TRBJ1-2, with D possibly TRBD1 on 5 matching bases. This CDR3 spans 15 amino acids. Trimming stripped 1 base from V and 4 bases from J, with 13 bases between. Germline V CDR1 and CDR2: LNHNV, YYDKDF (reference sequence). This chain's CDR3 is CATSRALGTRYGYTF. The CDR3 DNA follows: TGTGCCACCAGCAGAGCCCTAGGGACGCGCTATGGCTACACCTTC.

This chain uses TRBV6-5 with TRBJ1-2; D ambiguous. Germline V gene data show CDR1 as MNHEY and CDR2 as SVGAGI. V gave up 6 bases and J gave up 8 bases, with 16 bases separating them. The CDR3 sequence is 13 residues long. CDR3 sequence reads: CASSPPGMSGYTF. The CDR3 nucleotides are TGTGCCAGCAGCCCCCCGGGGATGTCGGGCTACACCTTC.

This sequence joins TRBV30 and TRBJ1-6; 8 positions match TRBD1. CDR1 and CDR2 from the germline V gene are GTSNPN and SVGIG (reference sequence). The junction had 4 bases not matched to a gene; V was cut back by 1 base and J by 8 bases. The CDR3 length is 14 residues. CDR3 DNA: TGTGCCTGGAGTGGGGACAGGAGTGATTCACCCCTCCACTTT. It yields the protein CAWSGDRSDSPLHF.

The V and J genes are TRBV9 and TRBJ1-2, with D uncertain. The CDR3 extends over 17 amino acids. Between the trimmed V and J ends, which lost 3 bases and 8 bases, there was a span of 26 bases. CDR1 SGDLS and CDR2 YYNGEE come from the germline V gene. The DNA of the CDR3 is TGTGCCAGCAGCGGTCCCCCCGGGAACTATGGACTTGGAGGCTACACCTTC. This translates into CASSGPPGNYGLGGYTF.

The chain is built from TRBV7-2 and TRBJ1-5; no firm D call. The CDR3 runs 15 residues. Germline V gene data show CDR1 as SGHTA and CDR2 as FQGNSA. The V end lost 4 bases, the J end lost 1 base, and 11 bases lay between the germline ends. The CDR3 DNA reads TGTGCCAGCAGCTGGCGGGATGGGAGCAATCAGCCCCAGCATTTT. It translates to CASSWRDGSNQPQHF.

This sequence joins TRBV7-3 and TRBJ2-1; TRBD2 matches 9 bases. The CDR3 consists of 15 residues. Trimming cost V 3 bases and J 6 bases; bases outside gene matches: 6. The V gene's germline CDR1 is SGHTA and CDR2 FQGTGA. The CDR3 region is CASSFSSGGSNEQFF. The CDR3 bases are TGTGCCAGCAGCTTCTCCAGCGGGGGGTCCAATGAGCAGTTCTTC.

The gene calls are TRBV5-1 and TRBJ1-1; D remains ambiguous. Germline CDR1 is SGHRS and CDR2 is YFSETQ. Trimming removed 0 bases at V and 0 bases at J, with 6 bases between. The CDR3 totals 14 residues. CDR3 coding DNA: TGCGCCAGCAGCTTGGGGGCTGTGAACACTGAAGCTTTCTTT. It specifies CASSLGAVNTEAFF.

The chain recombines TRBV9 with TRBJ2-1; D may be TRBD1 or TRBD2 (5 bases each). Germline V CDR1 and CDR2: SGDLS, YYNGEE. The CDR3 consists of 13 residues. V was shortened by 5 bases and J by 5 bases, with 11 bases between the two germline ends. The CDR3 bases are TGTGCCAGCAGTCTCCGGGACCACAATGAGCAGTTCTTC. Its translation is CASSLRDHNEQFF. The full variable domain, its missing parts supplied by reference TRBV9 and TRBJ2-1, is DSGVTQTPKHLITATGQRVTLRCSPRSGDLSVYWYQQSLDQGLQFLIQYYNGEERAKGNILERFSAQQFPDLHSELNLSSLELGDSALYFCASSLRDHNEQFFGPGTRLTVL.

This chain joins TRBV7-2 and TRBJ2-2; D not certain. Trimming cost V 5 bases and J 6 bases, with 16 bases left between them. Germline CDR1 is SGHTA and CDR2 is FQGNSA. There are 15 residues in the CDR3. The CDR3 loop reads CASSPQRLGSGELFF. In DNA, the CDR3 is TGTGCCAGCAGCCCCCAGCGCCTGGGGTCCGGGGAGCTGTTTTTT.

The chain carries TRBV30 and TRBJ2-7; D is undetermined. Germline V CDR1 and CDR2: GTSNPN, SVGIG (reference sequence). Trimming shortened V by 0 bases and J by 1 base, and 4 bases separated the two germline ends. The CDR3 spans 12 residues. The chain's CDR3 is CAWSVESYEQYF. The CDR3 nucleotides are TGTGCCTGGAGTGTAGAGTCCTACGAGCAGTACTTC.

This rearrangement joins TRBV5-1 to TRBJ2-5, with unresolved D. CDR3 length equals 13 residues. CDR1 and CDR2 from the germline V gene are SGHRS and YFSETQ. Trimming took off 1 base at V and 2 bases at J, with 6 bases between the two ends. The DNA of the CDR3 is TGCGCCAGCAGCTTGACCCTACAAGAGACCCAGTACTTC. It yields the protein CASSLTLQETQYF.

Comments on this clone: The sample carries other DNA sequences with the same CDR3. The chain is built from TRBV10-3 and TRBJ1-2; D may be TRBD1 (6 bases). The CDR3 is 14 amino acids. Per germline, CDR1 ENHRY and CDR2 SYGVKD. CDR3: CATHGEQGNYGYTF. In DNA form, the CDR3 reads TGTGCTACTCACGGAGAACAGGGAAACTATGGCTACACCTTC.